A selection of T cell receptor beta chains follows, all from one sample in a study of cytotoxic CD8 clonotypes in ibrutinib-treated CLL. TCRdb's copy holds only in-frame clones and misses some; the assay was immunoSEQ multiplex PCR. The sample holds 270,000 or so clones, approximately 76% seen once. Sequencing used PBMCs, obtained at disease progression, from a patient treated with ibrutinib. The origin of the receptors is a human donor with chronic lymphocytic leukemia. The CDR3 runs from the conserved cysteine through the conserved F or W. D genes are given only for firm matches. Rows give clone size only sometimes, using once, few, many, or a class for an expanded clone.

clone_size,j_call,v_call,d_call,cdr3_aa,cdr3_nt
NA,TRBJ1-5,TRBV15,NA,CATSRDLSGAGGTQHF,TGTGCCACCAGCAGAGATCTATCAGGCGCGGGGGGAACCCAGCATTTT
few,TRBJ2-2,TRBV5-4,NA,CASSPRGSGELFF,TGTGCCAGCAGCCCTCGCGGAAGCGGGGAGCTGTTTTTT
NA,TRBJ2-7,TRBV4-1,TRBD2,CASSPGEGTYEQYF,TGCGCCAGCAGCCCGGGGGAGGGGACCTACGAGCAGTACTTC
NA,TRBJ2-1,TRBV7-3,TRBD2,CASSPRGAGVSGGEQFF,TGTGCCAGCAGCCCCCGTGGAGCGGGGGTTTCCGGGGGGGAGCAGTTCTTC
NA,TRBJ2-7,TRBV5-1,TRBD1,CASRTGVEQYF,TGCGCCAGCAGAACAGGGGTCGAGCAGTACTTC
NA,TRBJ2-1,TRBV6-1,NA,CASSEGTGPSYNEQFF,TGTGCCAGCAGTGAAGGTACGGGTCCCTCCTACAATGAGCAGTTCTTC
few,TRBJ1-2,TRBV25-1,NA,CASSERGGDYGYTF,TGTGCCAGCAGTGAACGTGGAGGGGACTATGGCTACACCTTC
NA,TRBJ2-4,TRBV10-3,NA,CAISESIFREAKNIQYF,TGTGCCATCAGTGAGTCGATTTTCCGGGAAGCCAAAAACATTCAGTACTTC
NA,TRBJ2-5,TRBV4-1,TRBD2,CASSQVAGGVETQYF,TGCGCCAGCAGCCAGGTCGCGGGAGGGGTTGAGACCCAGTACTTC
NA,TRBJ1-1,TRBV7-6,TRBD1,CASSPGQGLNTEAFF,TGTGCCAGCAGCCCCGGACAGGGATTGAACACTGAAGCTTTCTTT
NA,TRBJ2-1,TRBV25-1,TRBD2,CASSEPGLAINEQFF,TGTGCCAGCAGTGAGCCGGGACTAGCGATCAATGAGCAGTTCTTC
NA,TRBJ2-3,TRBV29-1,TRBD1,CSVLQGAQTDTQYF,TGCAGCGTCTTACAGGGGGCGCAAACAGATACGCAGTATTTT
NA,TRBJ2-7,TRBV28,NA,CASSLRGEVEQYF,TGTGCCAGCAGTTTACGGGGAGAGGTCGAGCAGTACTTC
NA,TRBJ2-5,TRBV6-5,NA,CASSKNGETQYF,TGTGCCAGTAGTAAAAACGGGGAGACCCAGTACTTC
NA,TRBJ2-3,TRBV10-3,NA,CAISGEAVWGTDTQYF,TGTGCCATCAGTGGGGAGGCAGTATGGGGCACAGATACGCAGTATTTT
once,TRBJ2-7,TRBV7-3,TRBD1,CASSLTPGDSSYEQYF,TGTGCCAGCAGCTTAACGCCAGGGGACAGCTCCTACGAGCAGTACTTC
few,TRBJ1-2,TRBV9,NA,CASSAYRHYGYTF,TGTGCCAGCAGCGCTTACAGACACTATGGCTACACCTTC
NA,TRBJ2-7,TRBV11-2,NA,CASSLVVWTHSYEQYF,TGTGCCAGCAGCTTAGTAGTCTGGACTCACTCCTACGAGCAGTACTTC
NA,TRBJ2-3,TRBV7-9,TRBD2,CASSRLAGVTDTQYF,TGTGCCAGCAGCCGTCTAGCGGGAGTTACAGATACGCAGTATTTT
NA,TRBJ2-3,TRBV29-1,NA,CSVGYTDTQYF,TGCAGCGTCGGCTACACAGATACGCAGTATTTT
few,TRBJ2-7,TRBV27,TRBD1,CASSADRGYEQYF,TGTGCCAGCAGTGCCGACAGGGGGTACGAGCAGTACTTC
NA,TRBJ2-7,TRBV27,TRBD2,CASSLGGSGSYEQYF,TGTGCCAGCAGTCTGGGGGGGAGTGGCTCCTACGAGCAGTACTTC
once,TRBJ2-7,TRBV29-1,TRBD1,CSVDPGGLDEQYF,TGCAGCGTTGACCCAGGGGGCTTAGACGAGCAGTACTTC
NA,TRBJ1-4,TRBV7-2,NA,CASSSPGASEKLFF,TGTGCCAGCAGCTCACCGGGAGCTAGCGAAAAACTGTTTTTT
NA,TRBJ2-2,TRBV28,TRBD2,CASGRAGDSVGELFF,TGTGCCAGCGGCCGAGCGGGAGATTCGGTCGGGGAGCTGTTTTTT
once,TRBJ2-2,TRBV5-5,TRBD2,CASSLASSGSKGTGELFF,TGTGCCAGCAGCTTGGCGTCTAGCGGGAGTAAGGGCACCGGGGAGCTGTTTTTT
NA,TRBJ1-5,TRBV6-5,TRBD1,CASSSGTGGMQPQHF,TGTGCCAGCAGTTCCGGGACAGGGGGGATGCAGCCCCAGCATTTT
once,TRBJ2-1,TRBV11-2,TRBD2,CASSRVAGLYNEQFF,TGTGCCAGCAGCAGAGTAGCGGGGCTCTACAATGAGCAGTTCTTC
NA,TRBJ1-4,TRBV2,NA,CASEGQGTNEKLFF,TGTGCCAGCGAGGGGCAGGGAACTAATGAAAAACTGTTTTTT
NA,TRBJ2-7,TRBV5-6,NA,CASSLAGVNSYEQYF,TGTGCCAGCAGCTTGGCCGGGGTCAACTCCTACGAGCAGTACTTC
NA,TRBJ2-3,TRBV7-9,TRBD1,CASSQRTGVTDTQYF,TGTGCCAGCAGCCAAAGGACAGGGGTCACAGATACGCAGTATTTT
once,TRBJ2-1,TRBV2,NA,CGQQGYNEQFF,TGTGGCCAGCAAGGCTACAATGAGCAGTTCTTC
NA,TRBJ2-2,TRBV4-2,TRBD2,CASSQDRTSSSTGELFF,TGTGCCAGCAGCCAAGATCGGACTAGCTCTAGCACCGGGGAGCTGTTTTTT
NA,TRBJ2-7,TRBV10-3,TRBD1,CAISEPWTGNYEQYF,TGTGCCATCAGTGAGCCGTGGACAGGAAACTACGAGCAGTACTTC
NA,TRBJ2-4,TRBV9,TRBD1,CASSERGQGAGAKNIQYF,TGTGCCAGCAGCGAGAGAGGACAGGGGGCTGGGGCCAAAAACATTCAGTACTTC
few,TRBJ2-2,TRBV2,NA,CASSESRSGELFF,TGTGCCAGCAGTGAAAGCAGGTCCGGGGAGCTGTTTTTT
NA,TRBJ2-5,TRBV5-1,TRBD2,CASSSILAGVETQYF,TGCGCCAGCAGCTCCATACTAGCGGGGGTTGAGACCCAGTACTTC
NA,TRBJ2-5,TRBV28,TRBD2,CASSLLAGGSETQYF,TGTGCCAGCAGTCTACTAGCGGGAGGGTCAGAGACCCAGTACTTC
NA,TRBJ2-2,TRBV19,NA,CASSIIVTGELFF,TGTGCCAGTAGTATAATAGTTACCGGGGAGCTGTTTTTT
NA,TRBJ2-5,TRBV5-6,TRBD1,CASSVDREYRSRETQYF,TGTGCCAGCAGCGTGGACAGGGAATATCGGTCAAGAGAGACCCAGTACTTC
few,TRBJ2-1,TRBV7-3,NA,CASSPTIGDEQFF,TGTGCCAGCAGCCCCACTATAGGGGATGAGCAGTTCTTC
NA,TRBJ2-1,TRBV7-2,TRBD1,CASSWTGDNEQFF,TGTGCCAGCAGCTGGACAGGGGACAATGAGCAGTTCTTC
few,TRBJ2-7,TRBV5-4,TRBD1,CASSLGQGDEQYF,TGTGCCAGCAGCTTGGGACAGGGGGACGAGCAGTACTTC
NA,TRBJ2-5,TRBV9,NA,CASSVGGRPMGTQYF,TGTGCCAGCAGCGTAGGGGGACGCCCTATGGGGACCCAGTACTTC
few,TRBJ1-1,TRBV5-5,NA,CASSPTRISNTEAFF,TGTGCCAGCAGCCCCACCCGGATCTCGAACACTGAAGCTTTCTTT
NA,TRBJ2-5,TRBV9,TRBD2,CASSVDPSGGGETQYF,TGTGCCAGCAGCGTAGACCCTAGCGGGGGAGGAGAGACCCAGTACTTC
NA,TRBJ1-3,TRBV9,NA,CASSEGDVGNTIYF,TGTGCCAGCAGCGAGGGGGACGTTGGAAACACCATATATTTT
NA,TRBJ1-1,TRBV18,NA,CASSRLGPMNTEAFF,TGTGCCAGCTCAAGGCTGGGGCCTATGAACACTGAAGCTTTCTTT
NA,TRBJ2-5,TRBV15,NA,CATSTTSYRPQYF,TGTGCCACCAGCACCACCTCCTATAGGCCCCAGTACTTC
NA,TRBJ2-7,TRBV5-4,TRBD2,CASSSQGLAGNEQYF,TGTGCCAGCAGCTCCCAGGGACTAGCGGGGAACGAGCAGTACTTC
NA,TRBJ1-2,TRBV18,NA,CASQQRGLYGYTF,TGTGCCAGTCAACAGCGGGGTCTCTATGGCTACACCTTC